This TCR beta chain was profiled in a study of cytomegalovirus exposure and HLA in healthy donors. With 4 bases removed from V and 4 bases from J, the gap between germline ends came to 7 bases. The length of the CDR3 is 13 residues. Germline V gives CDR1 SGHTA, CDR2 FQGNSA. It was with 60 Vbeta and 13 Jbeta primers that the PCR ran. Assay used: immunoSEQ multiplex PCR; TCRdb lists only in-frame clones, some missing. The sample includes tens of thousands of clones. V gene TRBV7-2 combines with J gene TRBJ2-2, with D perhaps matching TRBD1 (5 bases). This receptor was taken from a man aged 18-30 years in good health and CMV-seropositive. What was sequenced was PBMCs. The CDR3 loop is CASSSRATGELFF. As DNA, the CDR3 is TGTGCCAGCAGCTCCAGGGCCACCGGGGAGCTGTTTTTT.